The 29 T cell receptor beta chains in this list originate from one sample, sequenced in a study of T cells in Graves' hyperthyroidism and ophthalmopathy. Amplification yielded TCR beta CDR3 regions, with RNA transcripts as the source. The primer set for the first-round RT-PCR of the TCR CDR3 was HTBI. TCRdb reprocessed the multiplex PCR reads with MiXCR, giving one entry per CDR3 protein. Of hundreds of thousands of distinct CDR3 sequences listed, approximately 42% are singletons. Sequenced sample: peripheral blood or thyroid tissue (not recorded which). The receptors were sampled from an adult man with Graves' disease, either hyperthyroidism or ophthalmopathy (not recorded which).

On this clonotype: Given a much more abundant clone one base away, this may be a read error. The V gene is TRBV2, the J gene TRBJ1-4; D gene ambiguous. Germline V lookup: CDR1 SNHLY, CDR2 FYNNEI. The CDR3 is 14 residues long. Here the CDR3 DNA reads TGTGCCAGCAGTGAACTGGGAATCGGGGAAAAACTGCTTTTT. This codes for CASSELGIGEKLLF.

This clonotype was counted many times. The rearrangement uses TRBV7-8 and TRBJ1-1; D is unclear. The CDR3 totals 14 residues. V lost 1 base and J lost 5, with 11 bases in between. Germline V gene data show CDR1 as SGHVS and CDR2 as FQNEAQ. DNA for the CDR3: TGTGCCAGCAGCTTAGAGGATTTAGGGACTGAAGCTTTCTTT. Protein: CASSLEDLGTEAFF.

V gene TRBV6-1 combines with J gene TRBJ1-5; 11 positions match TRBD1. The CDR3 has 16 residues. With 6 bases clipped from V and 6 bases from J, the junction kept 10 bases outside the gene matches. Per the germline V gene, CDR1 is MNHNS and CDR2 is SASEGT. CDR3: CASRGTGGTSGQPQHF. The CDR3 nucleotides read TGTGCCAGCAGGGGGACAGGGGGGACCAGCGGTCAGCCCCAGCATTTT.

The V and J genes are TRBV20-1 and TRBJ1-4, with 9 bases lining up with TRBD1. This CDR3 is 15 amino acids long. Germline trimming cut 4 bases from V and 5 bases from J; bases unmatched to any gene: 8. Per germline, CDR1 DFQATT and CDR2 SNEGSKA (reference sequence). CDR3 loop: CSAIWEGTGNEKLFF. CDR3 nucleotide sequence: TGCAGTGCTATCTGGGAGGGGACAGGGAATGAAAAACTGTTTTTT.

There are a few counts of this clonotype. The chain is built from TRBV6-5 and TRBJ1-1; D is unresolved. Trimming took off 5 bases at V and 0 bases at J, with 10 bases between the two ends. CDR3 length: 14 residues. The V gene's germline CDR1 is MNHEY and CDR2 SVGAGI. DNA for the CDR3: TGTGCCAGCAGTACCCCCGGAATGAACACTGAAGCTTTCTTT. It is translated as CASSTPGMNTEAFF.

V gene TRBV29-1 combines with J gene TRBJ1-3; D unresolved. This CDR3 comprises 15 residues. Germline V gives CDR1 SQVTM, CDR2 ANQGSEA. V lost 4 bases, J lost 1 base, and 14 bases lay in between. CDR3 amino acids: CSVGGSRESGNTIYF. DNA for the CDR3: TGCAGCGTTGGCGGATCGAGGGAGTCTGGAAACACCATATATTTT.

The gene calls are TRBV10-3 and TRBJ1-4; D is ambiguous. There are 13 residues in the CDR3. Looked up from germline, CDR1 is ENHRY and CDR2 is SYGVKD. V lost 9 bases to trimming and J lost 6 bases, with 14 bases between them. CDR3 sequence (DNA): TGTGCCATTGAGGACCGGGAACATGAAAAACTGTTTTTT. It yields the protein CAIEDREHEKLFF.

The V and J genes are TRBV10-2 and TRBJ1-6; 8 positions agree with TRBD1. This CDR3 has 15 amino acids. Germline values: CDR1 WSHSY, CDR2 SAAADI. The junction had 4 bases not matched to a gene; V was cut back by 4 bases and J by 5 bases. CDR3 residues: CASSADRGDNSPLHF. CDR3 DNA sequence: TGCGCCAGCAGTGCTGACAGGGGCGATAATTCACCCCTCCACTTT.

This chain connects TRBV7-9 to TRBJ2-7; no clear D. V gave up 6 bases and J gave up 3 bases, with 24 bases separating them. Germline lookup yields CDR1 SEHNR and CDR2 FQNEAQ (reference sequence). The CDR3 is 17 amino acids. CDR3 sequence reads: CASSYSSADRNGYEQYF. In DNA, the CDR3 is TGTGCCAGCAGTTACTCGTCCGCCGATAGGAATGGCTACGAGCAGTACTTC.

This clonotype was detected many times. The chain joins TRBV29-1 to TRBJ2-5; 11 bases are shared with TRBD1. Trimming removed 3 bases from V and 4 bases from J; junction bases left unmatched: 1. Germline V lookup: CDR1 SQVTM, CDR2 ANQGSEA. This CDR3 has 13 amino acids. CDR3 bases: TGCAGCGTTGAGGGACAGGGGGGAGAGACCCAGTACTTC. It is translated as CSVEGQGGETQYF.

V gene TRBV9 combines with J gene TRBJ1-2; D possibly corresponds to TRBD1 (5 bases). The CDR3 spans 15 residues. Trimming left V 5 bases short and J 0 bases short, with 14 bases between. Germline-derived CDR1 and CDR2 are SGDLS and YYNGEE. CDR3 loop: CASSLTGHSNYGYTF. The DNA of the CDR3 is TGTGCCAGCAGTCTAACGGGGCACTCTAACTATGGCTACACCTTC.

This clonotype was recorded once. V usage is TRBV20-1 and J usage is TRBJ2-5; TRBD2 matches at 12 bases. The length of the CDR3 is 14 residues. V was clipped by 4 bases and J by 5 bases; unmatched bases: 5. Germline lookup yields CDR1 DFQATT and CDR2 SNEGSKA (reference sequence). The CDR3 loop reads CSAIRLAGGETQYF. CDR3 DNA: TGCAGTGCTATTCGGCTAGCGGGAGGGGAGACCCAGTACTTC.

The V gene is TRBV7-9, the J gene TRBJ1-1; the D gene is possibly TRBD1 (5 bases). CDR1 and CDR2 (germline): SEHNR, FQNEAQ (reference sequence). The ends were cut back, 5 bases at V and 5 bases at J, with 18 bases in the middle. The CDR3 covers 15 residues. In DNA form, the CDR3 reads TGTGCCAGCAGCCAAGCGCAGGGAATTATTACTGAAGCTTTCTTT. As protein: CASSQAQGIITEAFF.

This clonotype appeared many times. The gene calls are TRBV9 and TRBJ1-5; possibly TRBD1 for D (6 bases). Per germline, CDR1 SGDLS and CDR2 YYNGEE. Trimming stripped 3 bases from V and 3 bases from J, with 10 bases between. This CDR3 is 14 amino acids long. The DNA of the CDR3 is TGTGCCAGCAGCGAACAGGGCATCAATCAGCCCCAGCATTTT. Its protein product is CASSEQGINQPQHF. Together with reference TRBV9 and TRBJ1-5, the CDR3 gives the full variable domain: DSGVTQTPKHLITATGQRVTLRCSPRSGDLSVYWYQQSLDQGLQFLIQYYNGEERAKGNILERFSAQQFPDLHSELNLSSLELGDSALYFCASSEQGINQPQHFGDGTRLSIL.

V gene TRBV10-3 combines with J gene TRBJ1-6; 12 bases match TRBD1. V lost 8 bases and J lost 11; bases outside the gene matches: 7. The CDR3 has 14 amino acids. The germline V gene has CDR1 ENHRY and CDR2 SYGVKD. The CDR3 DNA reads TGTGCCATCGGATCCGGGACAGGGGGCACACCCCTCCACTTT. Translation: CAIGSGTGGTPLHF.

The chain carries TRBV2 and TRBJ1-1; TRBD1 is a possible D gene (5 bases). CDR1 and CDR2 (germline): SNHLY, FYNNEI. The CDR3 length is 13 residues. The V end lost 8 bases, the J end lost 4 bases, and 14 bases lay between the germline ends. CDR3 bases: TGTGCCAGCCTTCAGGGTCCAAGCACTGAAGCTTTCTTT. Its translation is CASLQGPSTEAFF. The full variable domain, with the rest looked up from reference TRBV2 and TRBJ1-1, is EPEVTQTPSHQVTQMGQEVILRCVPISNHLYFYWYRQILGQKVEFLVSFYNNEISEKSEIFDDQFSVERPDGSNFTLKIRSTKLEDSAMYFCASLQGPSTEAFFGQGTRLTVV.

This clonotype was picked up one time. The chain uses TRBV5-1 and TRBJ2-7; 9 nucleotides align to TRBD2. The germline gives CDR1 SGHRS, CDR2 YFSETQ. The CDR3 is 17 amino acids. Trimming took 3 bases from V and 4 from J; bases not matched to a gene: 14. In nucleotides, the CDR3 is TGCGCCAGCAGCTCGACGGGGCGCGGGAGGGGAACGTACGAGCAGTACTTC. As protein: CASSSTGRGRGTYEQYF.

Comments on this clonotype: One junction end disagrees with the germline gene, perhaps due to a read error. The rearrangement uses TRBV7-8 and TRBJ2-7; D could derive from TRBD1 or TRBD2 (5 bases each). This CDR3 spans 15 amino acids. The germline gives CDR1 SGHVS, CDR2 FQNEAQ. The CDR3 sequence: CASTLRDGRSYEQYF. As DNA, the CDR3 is TGTGCCAGCACCTTAAGGGACGGGCGCTCCTACGAGCAGTACTTC.

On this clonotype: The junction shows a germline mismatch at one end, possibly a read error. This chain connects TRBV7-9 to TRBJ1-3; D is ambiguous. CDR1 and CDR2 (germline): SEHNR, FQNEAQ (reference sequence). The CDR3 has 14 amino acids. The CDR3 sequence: CASSLRATSNTIYF. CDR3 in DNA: TGCGCCAGCAGCTTAAGGGCGACCTCTAACACCATATATTTT.

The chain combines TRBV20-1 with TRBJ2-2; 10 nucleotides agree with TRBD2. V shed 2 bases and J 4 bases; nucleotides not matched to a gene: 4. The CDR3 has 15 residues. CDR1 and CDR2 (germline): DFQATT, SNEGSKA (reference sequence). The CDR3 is CSARSQRGGTGELFF. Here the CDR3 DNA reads TGCAGTGCTAGATCTCAGCGGGGGGGCACCGGGGAGCTGTTTTTT.

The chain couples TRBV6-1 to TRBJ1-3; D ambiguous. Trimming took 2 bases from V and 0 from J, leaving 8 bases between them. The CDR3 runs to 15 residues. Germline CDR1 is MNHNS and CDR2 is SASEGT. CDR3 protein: CASSENWFSGNTIYF. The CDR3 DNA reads TGTGCCAGCAGTGAAAATTGGTTCTCTGGAAACACCATATATTTT.

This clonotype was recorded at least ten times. CDR3 protein: CASRKTGDNYGYTF. In nucleotides, the CDR3 is TGTGCCAGCAGGAAGACAGGGGACAACTATGGCTACACCTTC. The chain is built from TRBV25-1 and TRBJ1-2, with TRBD1 matching 8 bases. This CDR3 has 14 residues. V lost 6 bases to trimming and J lost 2 bases; unmatched junction nucleotides: 5. Germline V gene lookup returns CDR1 MGHDK and CDR2 SYGVNS.

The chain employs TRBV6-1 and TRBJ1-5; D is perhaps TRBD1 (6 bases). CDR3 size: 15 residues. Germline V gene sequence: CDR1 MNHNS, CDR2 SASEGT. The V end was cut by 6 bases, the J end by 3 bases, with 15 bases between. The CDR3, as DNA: TGTGCCAGCAGCGGTCGTCCGGGGGCCAATCAGCCCCAGCATTTT. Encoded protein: CASSGRPGANQPQHF.

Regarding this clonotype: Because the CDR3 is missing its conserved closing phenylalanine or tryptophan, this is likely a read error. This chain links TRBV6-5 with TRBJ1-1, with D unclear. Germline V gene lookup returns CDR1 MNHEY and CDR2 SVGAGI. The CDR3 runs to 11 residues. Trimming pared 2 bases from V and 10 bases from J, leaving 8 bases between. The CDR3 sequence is CASSYRSRAFL. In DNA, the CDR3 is TGTGCCAGCAGTTACCGATCCCGAGCTTTCCTT.

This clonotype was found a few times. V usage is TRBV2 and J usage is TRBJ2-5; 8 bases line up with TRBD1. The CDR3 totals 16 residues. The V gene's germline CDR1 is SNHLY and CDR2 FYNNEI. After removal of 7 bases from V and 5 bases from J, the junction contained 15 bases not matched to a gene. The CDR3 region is CASTARTGGRYETQYF. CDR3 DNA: TGTGCCAGCACTGCTCGAACAGGGGGACGTTATGAGACCCAGTACTTC.

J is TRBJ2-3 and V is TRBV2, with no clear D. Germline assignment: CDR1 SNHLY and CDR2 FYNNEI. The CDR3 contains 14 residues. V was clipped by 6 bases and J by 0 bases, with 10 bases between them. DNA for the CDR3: TGTGCCAGCAGAGCTCCGGAAAGCACAGATACGCAGTATTTT. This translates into CASRAPESTDTQYF.

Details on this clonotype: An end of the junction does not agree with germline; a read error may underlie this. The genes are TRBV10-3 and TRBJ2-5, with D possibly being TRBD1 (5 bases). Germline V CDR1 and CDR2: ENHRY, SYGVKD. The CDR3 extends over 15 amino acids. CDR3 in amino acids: CAIRDERQHQETQYF. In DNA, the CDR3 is TGTGCCATCAGAGACGAAAGACAGCACCAAGAGACCCAGTATTTC.

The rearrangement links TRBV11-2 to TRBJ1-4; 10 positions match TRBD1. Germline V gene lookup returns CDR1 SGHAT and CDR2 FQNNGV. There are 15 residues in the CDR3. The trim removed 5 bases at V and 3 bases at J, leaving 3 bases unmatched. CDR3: CASSIGTGANEKLFF. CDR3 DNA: TGTGCCAGCAGCATCGGGACAGGGGCTAATGAAAAACTGTTTTTT.

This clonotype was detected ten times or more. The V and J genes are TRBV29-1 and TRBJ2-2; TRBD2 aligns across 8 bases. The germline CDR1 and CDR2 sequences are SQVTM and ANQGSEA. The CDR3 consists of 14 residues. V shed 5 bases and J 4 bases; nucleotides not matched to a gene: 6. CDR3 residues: CSVPPTSVTGELFF. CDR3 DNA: TGCAGCGTTCCCCCGACTAGCGTCACCGGGGAGCTGTTTTTT.